These 30 T cell receptor beta chains share one sample of origin, sequenced in a study of regulatory T cells in long-lasting Graves disease. Library construction for TCR beta used iRepertoire HTBI primers and Arm-PCR of CDR3 regions. TCRdb itself ran the multiplex PCR reads through MiXCR, one entry per CDR3 protein. The data contain roughly 430,000 distinct CDR3 sequences, 16% of them seen just once; the ten biggest clones take up around a tenth. Specified time point: newly diagnosed GD, antithyroid drugs for less than 3 months. Following extraction of RNA from PBMCs, that RNA was used to make the TCR library. These records were also assigned to another study, of T cells in Graves' hyperthyroidism and ophthalmopathy.

The material was peripheral blood mononuclear cells (PBMCs), obtained at new diagnosis, from a patient treated with antithyroid drugs. The receptors come from a woman in her thirties with Graves disease.

In its sample, this clonotype was seen many times. The chain carries TRBV5-1 and TRBJ2-7, with 8 positions matching TRBD1. Germline CDR1 and CDR2: SGHRS and YFSETQ. J was trimmed by 9 bases and V by 0 bases; bases with no gene match: 8. The CDR3 contains 14 residues. This chain's CDR3 is CASSLAEAGGAQYF. CDR3 DNA sequence: TGCGCCAGCAGCTTGGCCGAGGCAGGGGGCGCGCAGTACTTC.

This clonotype was seen many times. The chain links TRBV28 to TRBJ2-7; D possibly corresponds to TRBD2 (6 bases). Looked up from germline, CDR1 is MDHEN and CDR2 is SYDVKM. Between the trimmed V and J ends, which lost 5 bases and 5 bases, there was a span of 13 bases. This CDR3 comprises 13 residues. CDR3 nucleotides: TGTGCCAGCAGTCTGCAAGGCGGGAACGAGCAGTACTTC. Translating it yields CASSLQGGNEQYF.

The CDR3 DNA reads as TGCGCCAGCAGTGAGTCGGCCGGACTAGCGGACTCCTACGAGCAGTACTTC. Amino acids: CASSESAGLADSYEQYF. The V and J genes are TRBV10-1 and TRBJ2-7, with 10 nucleotides matching TRBD2. Trimming cost V 0 bases and J 0 bases; bases outside gene matches: 5. Per germline, CDR1 WNHNN and CDR2 SYGVQD (reference sequence). This CDR3 has 17 amino acids.

This clonotype has ten or more counts. The chain couples TRBV9 to TRBJ2-7; 7 positions match TRBD1. Trimming took 2 bases from V and 3 from J; bases not matched to a gene: 5. Germline V gene sequence: CDR1 SGDLS, CDR2 YYNGEE. CDR3 size: 14 residues. The CDR3 coding sequence is TGTGCCAGCAGCGTGAGGGACAGATACTACGAGCAGTACTTC. It yields the protein CASSVRDRYYEQYF.

There are many counts of this clonotype. J is TRBJ1-1 and V is TRBV6-1, with TRBD1 as a possible D gene (6 bases). This CDR3 has 18 residues. Trimming took off 1 base at V and 2 bases at J, with 20 bases between the two ends. CDR1 and CDR2 (germline): MNHNS, SASEGT. The CDR3 nucleotides are TGTGCCAGCAGTGAAGATGTCAGGGGAATGCGGGGAAACACTGAAGCTTTCTTT. Translating it yields CASSEDVRGMRGNTEAFF.

This clonotype was seen many times. J is TRBJ2-7 and V is TRBV11-2, with 12 nucleotides matching TRBD2. Germline V lookup: CDR1 SGHAT, CDR2 FQNNGV. The CDR3 consists of 15 residues. Trimming took 6 bases from V and 5 from J; bases not matched to a gene: 8. The CDR3 bases are TGTGCCAGCAGTCAGACTAGCGGGAGTCTGAACGAGCAGTACTTC. It encodes CASSQTSGSLNEQYF.

Only a few counts were recorded for this clonotype. The DNA for the CDR3 is TGTGCCAGCAGATCGGGGAGAGATACGCAGTATTTT. It translates to CASRSGRDTQYF. The rearrangement joins TRBV25-1 to TRBJ2-3; a possible D gene is TRBD2 (5 bases). The germline V and J ends were trimmed by 6 bases and 5 bases, with 9 bases remaining between them. CDR1 is MGHDK, CDR2 SYGVNS, per germline. The CDR3 consists of 12 residues.

This clonotype has a count of ten or more. The chain has TRBV12-3 or TRBV12-4 and TRBJ1-6; 8 bases line up with TRBD1. V lost 5 bases to trimming and J lost 5 bases; unmatched junction nucleotides: 2. The CDR3 has 14 amino acids. DNA for the CDR3: TGTGCCAGCAGTAACAGGGGGGATAATTCACCCCTCCACTTT. It is translated as CASSNRGDNSPLHF.

This clonotype was seen many times. The V and J genes are TRBV3-1 and TRBJ2-3, with 11 positions matching TRBD2. Looked up from germline, CDR1 is LGHDT and CDR2 is YNNKEL (reference sequence). The V segment lost 4 bases and the J segment 4 bases; nucleotides outside the gene matches: 10. This CDR3 has 17 amino acids. In nucleotides, the CDR3 is TGTGCCAGCAGCCGAGCTGCTAGCGGGAGGAAGGCAGATACGCAGTATTTT. Protein sequence: CASSRAASGRKADTQYF.

The chain couples TRBV29-1 to TRBJ2-1; the match to TRBD2 covers 7 bases. The CDR3 contains 14 residues. Germline CDR1 reads SQVTM; CDR2 reads ANQGSEA. J gave up 2 bases and V 5 bases, and 6 bases lay outside the gene matches. This CDR3 reads CSVSAGDTYNEQFF. CDR3 DNA: TGCAGCGTTTCGGCGGGAGACACCTACAATGAGCAGTTCTTC.

This chain connects TRBV27 to TRBJ1-2, with 11 bases lining up with TRBD1. The CDR3 is made up of 15 amino acids. Germline V gene sequence: CDR1 MNHEY, CDR2 SMNVEV (reference sequence). J gave up 4 bases and V 5 bases, and 6 bases lay outside the gene matches. The CDR3 here is CASSRRDRGAYGYTF. The DNA for the CDR3 is TGTGCCAGCAGTCGCCGGGACAGGGGGGCCTATGGCTACACCTTC.

Note on this clonotype: It may be a read error: a sequence one base away is much more abundant. V is TRBV5-1 and J is TRBJ1-1; 10 bases map to TRBD1. Looked up from germline, CDR1 is SGHRS and CDR2 is YFSETQ. The CDR3 runs 14 residues. V shed 3 bases, J shed 6 bases, and the junction held 5 bases outside the gene matches. The CDR3 spells CASSCGQGVAEAFF. CDR3 bases: TGCGCCAGCAGCTGCGGACAGGGGGTAGCTGAAGCTTTCTTT.

The gene calls are TRBV13 and TRBJ2-7, with 8 bases fitting TRBD2. J lost 1 base, V lost 8 bases, and 13 bases had no gene match. Germline loops: CDR1 PRHDT, CDR2 FYEKMQ (reference sequence). The CDR3 length is 16 residues. The chain's CDR3 is CASADRPASGSYEQYF. The CDR3 region has the DNA TGTGCCAGCGCGGACCGACCGGCTAGCGGGTCCTACGAGCAGTACTTC.

This clonotype has a handful of counts. The CDR3 protein is CASSIVRGGTGSETQYF. CDR3 in DNA: TGTGCCAGTAGTATAGTCCGAGGCGGGACAGGGTCGGAGACCCAGTACTTC. The chain is built from TRBV19 and TRBJ2-5; TRBD1 matches at 9 bases. The CDR3 loop spans 17 amino acids. V gave up 1 base and J gave up 5 bases; unmatched junction bases: 11. CDR1 and CDR2 (germline): LNHDA, SQIVND (reference sequence).

This clonotype was seen many times. This CDR3 is CASSSLGGNEQFF. DNA for the CDR3: TGTGCCAGCAGCTCCTTGGGAGGGAATGAGCAGTTCTTC. The chain combines TRBV7-9 with TRBJ2-1, with TRBD2 matching over 7 bases. Unmatched junction bases numbered 4, after V lost 4 bases and J lost 7 bases. The V gene's germline CDR1 is SEHNR and CDR2 FQNEAQ (reference sequence). The CDR3 runs 13 residues.

This clonotype has at least ten counts. A read error may produce the germline difference seen at one junction end. The genes are TRBV20-1 and TRBJ1-5; 8 bases map to TRBD1. The CDR3 contains 14 residues. The germline CDR1 and CDR2 sequences are DFQATT and SNEGSKA (reference sequence). The CDR3 is CSTRAGQGNQPQHF. The CDR3, as DNA: TGCAGTACTAGAGCGGGACAGGGCAATCAGCCCCAGCATTTT.

V usage is TRBV27 and J usage is TRBJ1-5; D may be TRBD1 (6 bases). The V gene lost 6 bases and the J gene lost 4 bases, with 19 bases spanning the gap. The CDR3 runs to 16 residues. Germline lookup yields CDR1 MNHEY and CDR2 SMNVEV (reference sequence). The CDR3 DNA reads TGTGCCAGCAGGGGGGGGTCAGGGGCCAAAAATCAGCCCCAGCATTTT. Translating gives CASRGGSGAKNQPQHF.

This clonotype was detected ten times or more. The chain joins TRBV10-3 to TRBJ2-3, with D possibly called TRBD1 or TRBD2 (6 bases each). Germline V lookup: CDR1 ENHRY, CDR2 SYGVKD. The V gene lost 0 bases and the J gene lost 4 bases, with 11 bases spanning the gap. There are 15 residues in the CDR3. The CDR3 sequence: CAISESGGRADTQYF. The CDR3 DNA reads as TGTGCCATCAGTGAGTCAGGGGGGAGAGCAGATACGCAGTATTTT.

This clonotype was seen at least ten times. The V gene is TRBV6-9, the J gene TRBJ2-7; D may match TRBD1 or TRBD2 (6 bases each). The CDR3 runs 13 residues. Per germline, CDR1 MNHGY and CDR2 SVAAGI. V lost 3 bases, J lost 10 bases, and 16 bases lay in between. CDR3 nucleotides: TGTGCCAGCAGTTACGGGACGGGGGCCCACCAGTACTTC. Protein product: CASSYGTGAHQYF.

This clonotype came up many times. The chain employs TRBV28 and TRBJ2-7; unclear D gene. This CDR3 is 13 amino acids long. From germline, CDR1 is MDHEN and CDR2 SYDVKM. The V end lost 3 bases, the J end lost 3 bases, and 9 bases lay between the germline ends. The CDR3 DNA reads as TGTGCCAGCAGTTTTGGACGAGACTACGAGCAGTACTTC. This gives the protein CASSFGRDYEQYF.

This clonotype occurred a few times. The chain couples TRBV12-3 or TRBV12-4 to TRBJ2-1, with a tentative D call TRBD1 (6 bases). This CDR3 comprises 15 residues. V lost 3 bases and J 9 bases, leaving 18 bases between the germline ends. In DNA form, the CDR3 reads TGTGCCAGCAGTTTGGGGGCTCTAGGAAGTAGTGAGCAGTTCTTC. Amino acid sequence: CASSLGALGSSEQFF.

This clonotype appeared many times. The rearrangement joins TRBV6-5 to TRBJ2-7, with TRBD1 matching over 10 bases. This CDR3 spans 13 amino acids. V lost 2 bases and J lost 6; bases outside the gene matches: 1. Germline CDR1 reads MNHEY; CDR2 reads SVGAGI. The DNA for the CDR3 is TGTGCCAGCAGTTACCGGGACAGGGGCGAGCAGTACTTC. It specifies CASSYRDRGEQYF.

This chain joins TRBV29-1 and TRBJ2-3; 8 positions agree with TRBD1. Germline V gene data show CDR1 as SQVTM and CDR2 as ANQGSEA. The length of the CDR3 is 15 residues. V shed 8 bases, J shed 0 bases, and the junction held 10 bases outside the gene matches. For the CDR3, the DNA is TGCAGCCATCAGGGGGCCCGACGGAGCACAGATACGCAGTATTTT. Amino acid sequence: CSHQGARRSTDTQYF.

This clonotype occurred many times. The J gene is TRBJ1-5, the V gene TRBV28, with no clear D. V lost 5 bases to trimming and J lost 2 bases, with 16 bases between them. Germline V gene lookup returns CDR1 MDHEN and CDR2 SYDVKM. The CDR3 sequence is 16 residues long. The CDR3 DNA reads as TGTGCCAGCAGTAAAGGGCAGTGGATGGGCAATCAGCCCCAGCATTTT. Translation gives CASSKGQWMGNQPQHF.

This clonotype was seen many times. The V and J genes are TRBV28 and TRBJ1-1, with 8 bases that match TRBD1. The ends lost 5 bases at V and 6 bases at J; junction bases unmatched: 8. Per germline, CDR1 MDHEN and CDR2 SYDVKM. The length of the CDR3 is 14 residues. CDR3 in DNA: TGTGCCAGCAGTCCCGGACAGGGAGGGGCTGAAGCTTTCTTT. Translating gives CASSPGQGGAEAFF.

This clonotype showed up many times. CDR3 amino acids: CASSFAVPNTEAFF. The DNA of the CDR3 is TGTGCCAGCAGCTTTGCTGTTCCGAACACTGAAGCTTTCTTT. The chain has TRBV7-9 and TRBJ1-1; D ambiguous. V lost 3 bases, J lost 1 base, and 9 bases lay in between. The CDR3 sequence is 14 residues long. Germline V CDR1 and CDR2: SEHNR, FQNEAQ (reference sequence).

This clonotype was detected only a few times. The rearrangement links TRBV9 to TRBJ1-2; possibly TRBD1 for D (5 bases). This CDR3 comprises 13 residues. Germline V gene sequence: CDR1 SGDLS, CDR2 YYNGEE. The V end was cut by 3 bases, the J end by 5 bases, with 11 bases between. The CDR3 region is CASSAGAGYGYTF. The DNA of the CDR3 is TGTGCCAGCAGCGCCGGGGCAGGGTATGGCTACACCTTC.

J is TRBJ2-1 and V is TRBV20-1; either TRBD1 or TRBD2 may supply D (5 bases each). Germline lookup yields CDR1 DFQATT and CDR2 SNEGSKA (reference sequence). This CDR3 is built from 15 residues. Trimming pared 6 bases from V and 6 bases from J, leaving 21 bases between. The chain's CDR3 is CSARPLTGTLNEQFF. The CDR3 DNA reads TGCAGTGCAAGACCATTGACCGGGACCCTCAATGAGCAGTTCTTC.

This clonotype was seen at least ten times. The chain is built from TRBV28 and TRBJ2-1, with a possible D match to TRBD1 (5 bases). CDR3 length equals 15 residues. V dropped 6 bases and J dropped 6 bases, with 18 bases sitting between them. Germline V gene data show CDR1 as MDHEN and CDR2 as SYDVKM. The CDR3 nucleotides are TGTGCCAGCAGCCCACAGGCATCCGTTGGCAATGAGCAGTTCTTC. This encodes CASSPQASVGNEQFF.

The V and J genes are TRBV7-9 and TRBJ2-2; D is unclear. The V end was cut by 2 bases, the J end by 4 bases, with 8 bases between. The CDR3 loop spans 14 amino acids. Germline-derived CDR1 and CDR2 are SEHNR and FQNEAQ (reference sequence). The DNA for the CDR3 is TGTGCCAGCAGCTTAACGGTTTCCACCGGGGAGCTGTTTTTT. Its translation is CASSLTVSTGELFF.